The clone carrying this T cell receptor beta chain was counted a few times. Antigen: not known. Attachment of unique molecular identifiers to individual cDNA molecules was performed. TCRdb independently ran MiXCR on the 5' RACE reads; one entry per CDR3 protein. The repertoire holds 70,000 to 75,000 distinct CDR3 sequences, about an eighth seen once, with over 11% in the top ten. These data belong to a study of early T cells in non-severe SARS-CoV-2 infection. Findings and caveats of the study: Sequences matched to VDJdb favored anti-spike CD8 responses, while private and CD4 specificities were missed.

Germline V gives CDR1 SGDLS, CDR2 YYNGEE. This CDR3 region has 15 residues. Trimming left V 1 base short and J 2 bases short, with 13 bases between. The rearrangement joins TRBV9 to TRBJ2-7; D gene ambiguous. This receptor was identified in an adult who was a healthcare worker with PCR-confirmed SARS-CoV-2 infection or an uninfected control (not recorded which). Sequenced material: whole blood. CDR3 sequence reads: CASSVFPGWTYEQYF. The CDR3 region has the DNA TGTGCCAGCAGCGTATTTCCGGGCTGGACCTACGAGCAGTACTTC.